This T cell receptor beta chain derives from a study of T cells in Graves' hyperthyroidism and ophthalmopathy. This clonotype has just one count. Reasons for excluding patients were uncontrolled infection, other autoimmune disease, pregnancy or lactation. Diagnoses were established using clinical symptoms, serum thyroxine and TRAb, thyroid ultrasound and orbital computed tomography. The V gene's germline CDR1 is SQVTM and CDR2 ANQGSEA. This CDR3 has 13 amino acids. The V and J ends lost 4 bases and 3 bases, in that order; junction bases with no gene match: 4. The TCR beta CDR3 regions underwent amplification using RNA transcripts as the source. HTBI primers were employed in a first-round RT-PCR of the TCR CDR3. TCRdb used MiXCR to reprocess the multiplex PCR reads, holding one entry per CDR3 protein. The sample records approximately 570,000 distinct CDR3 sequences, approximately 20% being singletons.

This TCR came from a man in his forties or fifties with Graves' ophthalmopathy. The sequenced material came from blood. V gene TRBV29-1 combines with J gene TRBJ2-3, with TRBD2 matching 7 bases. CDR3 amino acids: CSVGASGTDTQYF. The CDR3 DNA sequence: TGCAGCGTTGGTGCTAGCGGAACAGATACGCAGTATTTT.